Shown below are 27 T cell receptor beta chains from a single sample sequenced in a study of type 1 regulatory T cells. TCRdb called the reads again in MiXCR, with one record for every CDR3 protein. The table includes some 15,000 distinct CDR3 sequences, approximately 14% detected once. No antigens are known for them. What was sequenced was cultured T cells, either the whole culture or a sorted T cell fraction (not recorded which). All receptors come from a human donor in good health.

The chain employs TRBV20-1 and TRBJ2-1; D call uncertain. Deletions cut 4 bases from V and 3 bases from J, with 16 bases between. The CDR3 runs 15 residues. Germline CDR1 and CDR2: DFQATT and SNEGSKA (reference sequence). The CDR3 bases are TGCAGTGCTATGCCCCCCTCAGCCCTCTACAATGAGCAGTTCTTC. Protein: CSAMPPSALYNEQFF.

This clonotype was recorded at least ten times. This rearrangement joins TRBV6-1 to TRBJ2-2; no definite D call. CDR3 length equals 13 residues. V lost 5 bases and J 5 bases, leaving 9 bases between the germline ends. The germline V gene has CDR1 MNHNS and CDR2 SASEGT. CDR3 in DNA: TGTGCCAGCAGTTTCTACAGTACCGGGGAGCTGTTTTTT. Residues: CASSFYSTGELFF.

There are a few counts of this clonotype. The rearrangement joins TRBV12-3 or TRBV12-4 to TRBJ1-5; possible D gene TRBD1, 6 bases. This CDR3 has 12 residues. Trimming removed 4 bases from V and 5 bases from J, with 6 bases in between. CDR3 sequence reads: CASSSGDQPQHF. The CDR3 DNA sequence: TGTGCCAGCAGTTCAGGGGATCAGCCCCAGCATTTT.

The table lists this clonotype with many counts. The rearrangement uses TRBV6-5 and TRBJ2-7; 9 bases fit TRBD2. Germline trimming cut 6 bases from V and 4 bases from J; bases unmatched to any gene: 13. Germline CDR1 reads MNHEY; CDR2 reads SVGAGI. The CDR3 extends over 16 amino acids. The CDR3 nucleotides read TGTGCCAGCAGCCAAACCGTACTAGCGGGTGTTTACGAGCAGTACTTC. Protein product: CASSQTVLAGVYEQYF.

This clonotype showed up many times. V is TRBV29-1 and J is TRBJ2-5; unclear D gene. Trimming stripped 4 bases from V and 5 bases from J, with 11 bases between. CDR1 and CDR2 from the germline V gene are SQVTM and ANQGSEA. This CDR3 has 12 residues. The CDR3 sequence: CSVAFSGETQYF. CDR3 DNA: TGCAGCGTTGCTTTCTCCGGGGAGACCCAGTACTTC.

In this sample, this clonotype turned up a few times. This chain uses TRBV5-1 with TRBJ2-7; 7 positions match TRBD1. The trim removed 8 bases at V and 2 bases at J, leaving 10 bases unmatched. The germline V gene has CDR1 SGHRS and CDR2 YFSETQ. The length of the CDR3 is 14 residues. This chain's CDR3 is CASICRDSPYEQYF. For the CDR3, the DNA is TGCGCCAGTATTTGCCGGGACAGTCCCTACGAGCAGTACTTC.

There are many counts of this clonotype. The rearrangement uses TRBV12-3 or TRBV12-4 and TRBJ2-3; TRBD1 agrees at 12 bases. Losses at the gene ends were 6 bases for V and 5 bases for J; bases not matched to a gene: 9. The CDR3 length is 16 residues. The CDR3 protein is CASSSRGQGAVDTQYF. Written as DNA, the CDR3 is TGTGCCAGCAGCTCGCGGGGACAGGGGGCCGTAGATACGCAGTATTTT.

This chain connects TRBV21-1 to TRBJ1-5; TRBD1, as called in the table, went unchecked against the DNA. TRBV21-1 is a recognized pseudogene. CDR3 size: 16 residues. CDR3 DNA sequence: TGTGCCAGCAGCCTAGTGCTCTGGGGGGGCAATCAGCCCCAGCATTTT. Its protein product is CASSLVLWGGNQPQHF.

This clonotype is judged medium-sized (0.01 to 0.1%). J is TRBJ2-1 and V is TRBV11-2, with 8 positions matching TRBD2. The germline gives CDR1 SGHAT, CDR2 FQNNGV. The CDR3 is made up of 16 amino acids. The ends lost 6 bases at V and 4 bases at J; junction bases unmatched: 11. CDR3 DNA: TGTGCCAGCAGACCGAAATCGACTAGCGTATACAATGAGCAGTTCTTC. Translation: CASRPKSTSVYNEQFF.

The J gene is TRBJ2-1, the V gene TRBV7-9; perhaps TRBD2 as D (5 bases). Germline V lookup: CDR1 SEHNR, CDR2 FQNEAQ (reference sequence). The CDR3 extends over 13 amino acids. The V gene lost 10 bases and the J gene lost 8 bases, with 18 bases spanning the gap. The CDR3 nucleotides are TGTGCCACCCACCTAGCTCCGTATCATGAGCAGTTCTTC. As protein: CATHLAPYHEQFF.

This clonotype was detected a few times. The gene calls are TRBV20-1 and TRBJ2-5; D is undetermined. The V end lost 3 bases, the J end lost 5 bases, and 7 bases lay between the germline ends. Germline V CDR1 and CDR2: DFQATT, SNEGSKA (reference sequence). This CDR3 is built from 11 residues. CDR3: CSARSLETQYF. In DNA form, the CDR3 reads TGCAGTGCTAGGTCTTTGGAGACCCAGTACTTC.

This rearrangement joins TRBV2 to TRBJ2-7; 7 bases agree with TRBD1. With 3 bases clipped from V and 6 bases from J, the junction kept 8 bases outside the gene matches. The CDR3 is 14 residues long. Germline CDR1 SNHLY, CDR2 FYNNEI. CDR3 in DNA: TGTGCCAGCAGTGAGGTCCGACAGGGCGGCGAGCAGTACTTC. This gives the protein CASSEVRQGGEQYF.

Of note for this clonotype: At one of its ends the junction is not consistent with the germline gene, which may arise from a read error. The chain joins TRBV12-3 or TRBV12-4 to TRBJ2-2; TRBD1 aligns across 7 bases. The CDR3 loop spans 14 amino acids. CDR3 sequence (DNA): TGTGTCAGCAGTTGGGGGACAGTCACCGGGGAGCTGTTTTTT. It encodes CVSSWGTVTGELFF.

This clonotype has at least ten counts. The chain has TRBV20-1 and TRBJ2-3; either TRBD1 or TRBD2 may fit D (5 bases each). Trimming stripped 3 bases from V and 1 base from J, with 11 bases between. CDR3 length: 14 residues. Germline V gene data show CDR1 as DFQATT and CDR2 as SNEGSKA (reference sequence). For the CDR3, the DNA is TGCAGTGCTAGTGGGGGAGTCGGCACAGATACGCAGTATTTT. It specifies CSASGGVGTDTQYF.

The chain combines TRBV6-1 with TRBJ1-3; a weak D match, TRBD1 (5 bases). V lost 7 bases, J lost 0 bases, and 10 bases lay in between. The length of the CDR3 is 14 residues. Looked up from germline, CDR1 is MNHNS and CDR2 is SASEGT. The chain's CDR3 is CASTLTASGNTIYF. The CDR3 DNA is TGTGCCAGCACCTTGACAGCCTCTGGAAACACCATATATTTT.

The table lists this clonotype with a count of one. The chain joins TRBV29-1 to TRBJ2-7, with D possibly matching TRBD2 (5 bases). Deletions cut 4 bases from V and 4 bases from J, with 11 bases between. The CDR3 extends over 12 amino acids. CDR1 and CDR2 (germline): SQVTM, ANQGSEA. The CDR3, as DNA: TGCAGCGTTGGACTTCCGGGGTACGAGCAGTACTTC. Amino acids: CSVGLPGYEQYF.

A note on this clonotype: Just one base apart from a much larger clone, this may be a read error. V is TRBV30 and J is TRBJ1-6; 9 positions agree with TRBD1. The CDR3 is 14 residues long. Germline assignment: CDR1 GTSNPN and CDR2 SVGIG (reference sequence). The CDR3 loop reads CAWSRRQGDSLLHF. The CDR3 DNA reads TGTGCCTGGAGTCGGAGACAGGGGGATTCACTCCTCCACTTT.

The chain couples TRBV6-2 or TRBV6-3 to TRBJ1-5; D is possibly TRBD1 (6 bases). This CDR3 has 14 amino acids. The V gene's germline CDR1 is MNHEY and CDR2 SVGEGT. V lost 4 bases and J lost 5, with 12 bases in between. The CDR3 loop is CASSWTARYQPQHF. DNA for the CDR3: TGTGCCAGCAGTTGGACAGCTCGGTATCAGCCCCAGCATTTT.

At least ten counts were recorded for this clonotype. The V call is TRBV20-1, the J call TRBJ2-1; either TRBD1 or TRBD2 may fit D (5 bases each). V dropped 6 bases and J dropped 7 bases, with 16 bases sitting between them. Germline CDR1 reads DFQATT; CDR2 reads SNEGSKA (reference sequence). The CDR3 runs 13 residues. DNA for the CDR3: TGCAGTGCCCCGGGACGGTCCAATAATGAGCAGTTCTTC. Its protein product is CSAPGRSNNEQFF.

CDR3 nucleotides: TGTGCCAGCAGCACAAGTTGGGCGGGAGACTGCGAGCAGTACTTC. This codes for CASSTSWAGDCEQYF. The chain combines TRBV9 with TRBJ2-7; 7 bases align to TRBD2. Per the germline V gene, CDR1 is SGDLS and CDR2 is YYNGEE. Germline trimming cut 4 bases from V and 6 bases from J; bases unmatched to any gene: 13. The CDR3 extends over 15 amino acids.

This clonotype was found many times. The rearrangement uses TRBV5-1 and TRBJ2-1, with 12 bases matching TRBD2. This CDR3 has 16 residues. Germline V CDR1 and CDR2: SGHRS, YFSETQ. V lost 0 bases and J lost 9; bases outside the gene matches: 7. Here the CDR3 DNA reads TGCGCCAGCAGCTTGGCTAGCGGGAGGGCTTCGGGTGAGCAGTTCTTC. Translating it yields CASSLASGRASGEQFF.

By share, this clonotype counts as medium-sized. The chain joins TRBV18 to TRBJ2-5, with 8 bases lining up with TRBD1. The CDR3 length is 15 residues. CDR1 and CDR2 (germline): KGHSH, LQKENI. V lost 0 bases to trimming and J lost 5 bases; unmatched junction nucleotides: 5. CDR3 sequence (DNA): TGTGCCAGCTCACCACCGAGCAGGGGGCGTGAGACCCAGTACTTC. Translating it yields CASSPPSRGRETQYF.

This clonotype was observed at least ten times. The chain links TRBV28 to TRBJ2-7; a weak D match, TRBD1 (6 bases). Looked up from germline, CDR1 is MDHEN and CDR2 is SYDVKM. The CDR3 extends over 11 amino acids. Trimming pared 7 bases from V and 6 bases from J, leaving 10 bases between. CDR3 nucleotides: TGTGCCAGCAACGGACAGCGCGAGCAGTACTTC. Protein sequence: CASNGQREQYF.

This clonotype was picked up a small number of times. CDR3 DNA: TGCAGCGTCGGGACAGTTCGCGAGGGGCCCCAGCATTTT. Protein product: CSVGTVREGPQHF. V is TRBV29-1 and J is TRBJ1-5; 7 bases line up with TRBD1. Trimming cost V 6 bases and J 9 bases; bases outside gene matches: 11. CDR1 SQVTM and CDR2 ANQGSEA come from the germline V gene. The CDR3 extends over 13 amino acids.

The table lists this clonotype with a few counts. The chain couples TRBV20-1 to TRBJ1-3; no reliable D call. The CDR3 has 15 residues. Trimming removed 6 bases at V and 2 bases at J, with 17 bases between. Germline CDR1 and CDR2: DFQATT and SNEGSKA (reference sequence). CDR3 DNA: TGCAGTGCCACCTCGGGAGGCGGAACTGGAAACACCATATATTTT. As protein: CSATSGGGTGNTIYF.

In this sample, this clonotype is medium-sized. The chain is built from TRBV18 and TRBJ1-4; D may be TRBD1 (5 bases). Germline values: CDR1 KGHSH, CDR2 LQKENI. V gave up 2 bases and J gave up 8 bases, with 12 bases separating them. This CDR3 region has 14 residues. CDR3 DNA: TGTGCCAGCTCACCAGGAGGGGATCCAGAAAAACTGTTTTTT. This encodes CASSPGGDPEKLFF.

This clonotype was counted ten times or more. The V call is TRBV5-1, the J call TRBJ1-6; 7 positions match TRBD1. The CDR3 length is 13 residues. Germline V lookup: CDR1 SGHRS, CDR2 YFSETQ. V shed 7 bases and J 8 bases; nucleotides not matched to a gene: 6. CDR3 amino acids: CASSGTVDSPLHF. DNA for the CDR3: TGCGCCAGCTCCGGGACAGTCGATTCACCCCTCCACTTT.